The T cell receptor (beta chain) under discussion was sequenced for a study of CD8 T cells in Susac syndrome. Germline values: CDR1 LGHNT, CDR2 FRNRAP. This CDR3 comprises 17 residues. The ends lost 0 bases at V and 6 bases at J; junction bases unmatched: 9. From blood CD8+ and CD4+ T cells, the TCR beta chain was sequenced. The patients serving as multiple sclerosis controls were treatment-naive. They had stable or active relapsing-remitting disease and fulfilled revised McDonald criteria. FACS enriched CD8+ TEMRA cells, while bulk CD8+ and CD4+ were negatively isolated. Reverse transcription of roughly 0.5 to 1 ug RNA used random hexamers. Amplification of TCR beta CDR3 by immunoSEQ multiplex PCR spanned 54 Vbeta and 13 Jbeta. TCRdb reprocessed the immunoSEQ multiplex PCR reads via MiXCR and lists one record per CDR3 protein. Of about 66,000 distinct CDR3 sequences in the sample, 94% were seen once.

This sequence originates from a human donor with multiple sclerosis. This chain uses TRBV12-5 with TRBJ2-2; TRBD2 matches 8 bases. The sequencing sample was made of CD8+ T cells from PBMCs. The CDR3 region is CASGLVLGVAGSGELFF. CDR3 nucleotides: TGTGCTAGTGGTTTGGTACTGGGGGTAGCGGGGTCCGGGGAGCTGTTTTTT.